The present T cell receptor beta chain was sequenced within a study of radiotherapy plus CTLA-4 blockade in lung cancer (dated by TCRdb to 2016 to 2019). Describing the broader study: Objective responses were observed in approximately 17% of enrolled patients, and disease control was achieved in 31%.

As to this clone: What this receptor recognizes is not known. No base quality values were provided; no much bigger clone lies one nucleotide off.

What the study reported, not specific to this receptor: After treatment with radiotherapy and ipilimumab, TCR clones that came from tumors expanded in the peripheral blood. Increased serum interferon-beta after radiation, together with early dynamic changes in blood T cell clones, were reported to be the strongest predictors of response.

Library creation used the immunoSEQ multiplex PCR assay. Sourced from immuneACCESS, this table was stored by TCRdb with only in-frame sequences that have V and J called. A share of the clones is absent; for the studies checked, an unresolved V gene accounts for under half, and the remainder has no known explanation. Within this sample are about 83,000 clones, with 78% of them counted one time only. The top ten clones comprise approximately 3.9% of the sample. The study evaluated CTLA-4 blockade (ipilimumab) given together with focal radiation therapy in patients who had chemo-refractory metastatic non-small-cell lung cancer. Trimming accounts for 10 bases at V and 2 bases at J, while the number of junction bases matched to no gene is 11. Its CDR3 holds 14 amino acids, cysteine through phenylalanine. The sequence is cut down to CDR3 DNA, 42 bases in frame from base 1. In the germline V gene (reference sequence), CDR1 corresponds to MNHNY and CDR2 to SVGAGI.

The rearrangement joined TRBV6-6 to TRBJ2-7; 7 central bases correspond to TRBD1. Material: peripheral blood, obtained from a patient treated with radiotherapy plus ipilimumab. This TCR was recovered from a human donor with non-small cell lung cancer who had a partial response to radiotherapy plus ipilimumab. Some clones in this sample may be carry-over from other donors' samples. The nucleotide sequence is given as TGTGCCATCTGTAAGGGGACAGCAGCCTACGAGCAGTACTTC. The translation is CAICKGTAAYEQYF.